The rows below give T cell receptor beta chains drawn from one sample of a study of blood T cell repertoires in COVID-19. The method was immunoSEQ multiplex PCR; TCRdb's version includes in-frame clones alone and lacks a portion of them. Among some 100,000 clones, approximately 88% were seen once, and the ten largest hold 3% to 4%. What was sequenced was peripheral blood. Every receptor here comes from a woman between 70 and 85 years old with acute or convalescent COVID-19. Both conserved end residues are part of each CDR3.

CASSEASSNQPQHF,TRBV6-1
CASISEPGQGEAFF,TRBV6-4
CASALGPTGSSAQPQHF,TRBV5-1
CASSEGGGNQPQHF,TRBV2
CASSRDRPISSGANVLTF,TRBV2
CASNNGGQGNQPQHF,TRBV2
CASTGPPGQGSYEQYF,TRBV7-9
CASSPGTVDTGELFF,TRBV28
CASSLTSGAYEQYF,TRBV5-5
CASSLEPGGTPQHF,TRBV5-6
CASSPGQTNYGYTF,TRBV28
CASSPPGRGVGGYTF,TRBV11-2
CASSTTGAYGYTF,TRBV19
CATSRAGSGTYEQYF,TRBV15
CASSPQPADYQPQHF,TRBV18
CASSRGGANQPQHF,TRBV28
CAVRSGDGTGELFF,TRBV28
CSVHPGGRHIQYF,TRBV29-1
CASSLGNSDTEAFF,TRBV5-1
CASSSRDRATFF,TRBV5-1
CASRAQGSNSPLHF,TRBV19
CASSDRETGMNTEAFF,TRBV6-1
CASSVNLATYNEQFF,TRBV19
CASSSRDRGVTDTQYF,TRBV5-1
CASSQEGGWPGANVLTF,TRBV3-1/TRBV3-2
CASSQVGGKVREAAYEQFF,TRBV4-2